The sequence of this T cell receptor (beta chain) was determined in a study of graft-versus-host responses after intestinal transplantation. Study as a whole: Transplant recipients had multivisceral, liver-intestinal, or isolated intestinal grafts. Study results and limitations: There was an association between peak levels of circulating GvH clones and early post-transplant HvG declines.

The protocol was immunoSEQ multiplex PCR, while the TCRdb copy is restricted to in-frame clones and leaves out a portion. The repertoire holds 60,000 to 70,000 clones, with around 90% as singletons. In germline, CDR1 is MNHNS, CDR2 SASEGT. The CDR3 has 15 residues. V was clipped by 6 bases and J by 4 bases; unmatched bases: 8. Graft tissue was processed to release intraepithelial and lamina propria lymphocytes. Points on this clone: Its antigen is as yet unknown.

This rearrangement joins TRBV6-1 to TRBJ1-2; 10 bases are shared with TRBD1. The source is a human patient who received an intestinal transplant, so some T cells may come from the graft donor. The input for sequencing was ileum tissue, taken less than 400 days after transplant. The CDR3 nucleotides read TGTGCCAGCAGACCGGGACAGGGGCGCGCCTATGGCTACACCTTC. This sequence encodes CASRPGQGRAYGYTF.